The TCR beta chain under discussion was sequenced for a study of T cells after yellow fever vaccination. The overall study: Fractions containing few cells were prepared with SMART-Seq v4 Ultra Low Input.

TCRdb reanalysed the 5' RACE reads using MiXCR and keeps one entry per CDR3 protein. The table lists 350,000 to 550,000 distinct CDR3 sequences, roughly a sixth of them singletons. This material consisted of PBMCs, taken before the yellow fever booster vaccination. This sequence was found in a man between 18 and 29 years old who received the YFV17D yellow fever vaccine.

This chain's CDR3 is CASSFADRGTQYF. The CDR3 DNA reads as TGTGCCAGCAGCTTCGCGGACAGGGGTACGCAGTATTTT. This sequence joins TRBV7-2 and TRBJ2-3, with 9 positions matching TRBD1. The CDR3 extends over 13 amino acids. CDR1 SGHTA and CDR2 FQGNSA come from the germline V gene. V was clipped by 3 bases and J by 8 bases; unmatched bases: 3.